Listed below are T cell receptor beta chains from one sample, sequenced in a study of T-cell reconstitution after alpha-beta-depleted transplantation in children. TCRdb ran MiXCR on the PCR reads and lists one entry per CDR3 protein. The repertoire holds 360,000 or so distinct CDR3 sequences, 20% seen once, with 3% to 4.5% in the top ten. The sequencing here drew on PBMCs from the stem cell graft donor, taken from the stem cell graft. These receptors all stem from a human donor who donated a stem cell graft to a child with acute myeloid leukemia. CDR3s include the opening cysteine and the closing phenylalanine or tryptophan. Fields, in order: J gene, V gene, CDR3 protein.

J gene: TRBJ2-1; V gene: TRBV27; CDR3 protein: CASSLSSIGEQFF
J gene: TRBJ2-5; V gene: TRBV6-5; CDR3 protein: CASSYFRSEETQYF
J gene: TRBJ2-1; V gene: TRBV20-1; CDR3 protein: CSAREDGRGTRNEQFF
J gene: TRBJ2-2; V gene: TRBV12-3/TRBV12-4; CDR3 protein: CASTLPTGTGELFF
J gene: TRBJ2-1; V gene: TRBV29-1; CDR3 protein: CSVDRQGSSYNEQFF
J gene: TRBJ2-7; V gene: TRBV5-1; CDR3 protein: CASSLNRGYEQYF
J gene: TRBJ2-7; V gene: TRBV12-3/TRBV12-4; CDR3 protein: CASRQQTGSGSEQYF
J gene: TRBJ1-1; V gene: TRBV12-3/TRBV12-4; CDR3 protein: CASSIGQGVTEAFF
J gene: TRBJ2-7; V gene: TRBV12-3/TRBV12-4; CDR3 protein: CASSLTGDEQYF
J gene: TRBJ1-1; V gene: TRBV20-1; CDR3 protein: CSAGDRGRTEAFF
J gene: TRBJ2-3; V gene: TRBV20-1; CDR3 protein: CSATPPRDILNGEWSTDTQYF
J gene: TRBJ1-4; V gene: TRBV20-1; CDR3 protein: CSARQGAFEKLFF
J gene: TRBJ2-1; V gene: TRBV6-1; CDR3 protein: CASRGGWDREQFF
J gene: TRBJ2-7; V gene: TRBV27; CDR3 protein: CASSFSRNNYEQYF
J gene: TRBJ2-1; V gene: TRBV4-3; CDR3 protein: CASSPGLAGVYNEQFF
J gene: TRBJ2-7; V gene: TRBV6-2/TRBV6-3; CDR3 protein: CASSWASGRENYEQYF
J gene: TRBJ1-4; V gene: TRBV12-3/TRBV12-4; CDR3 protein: CASSFSNSNEKLFF
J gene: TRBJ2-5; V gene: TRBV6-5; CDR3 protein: CASSYLRDRQETQYF
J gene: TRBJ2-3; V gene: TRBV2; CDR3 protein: CASSRETTPTQYF
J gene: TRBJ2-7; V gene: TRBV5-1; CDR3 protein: CASSPSGSQAYEQYF
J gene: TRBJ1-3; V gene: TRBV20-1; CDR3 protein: CSARYWGKSSGNTIYF
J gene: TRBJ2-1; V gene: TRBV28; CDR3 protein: CASSLAGGWNEQFF
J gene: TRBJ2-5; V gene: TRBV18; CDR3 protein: CASSPSRQETQYF
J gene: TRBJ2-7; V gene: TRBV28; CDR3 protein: CASSSPGQGKSSYEQYF
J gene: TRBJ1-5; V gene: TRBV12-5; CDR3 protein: CASGQTNQPQHF
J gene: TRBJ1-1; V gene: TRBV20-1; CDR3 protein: CSAKKVVNTEAFF
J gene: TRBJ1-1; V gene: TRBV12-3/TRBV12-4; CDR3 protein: CASSLVLGTEAFF